Only a few counts were recorded for the clone carrying this T cell receptor beta chain. Its antigen is still unknown. cDNA synthesis was performed by 5'RACE with 10-nucleotide random UMIs. Every sequencing run produced over 200 million TCR-beta sequences that came from 15-18 subjects. TCRdb used MiXCR to reprocess the 5' RACE reads, holding one entry per CDR3 protein. Of some 46,000 distinct CDR3 sequences listed, 3.5% to 5.5% were seen once; the top ten hold about 6%. Unsorted libraries were generated from 2 million PBMCs held at -80 degrees C. This entry belongs to a study of neurological immune-mediated disorders. Study conclusions and caveats: None of the CDR3 amino acid sequences in expanded clones turned up in more than one subject, which points to private repertoires in all groups.

Trimming took off 6 bases at V and 5 bases at J, with 13 bases between the two ends. This CDR3 spans 13 amino acids. This TCR was recovered from a woman aged 60-75 years with multiple sclerosis. The sample taken for sequencing was PBMCs. The chain has TRBV12-3 or TRBV12-4 and TRBJ2-5; D is unresolved. The CDR3 nucleotides are TGTGCCAGCAGCACAAGCACGAGGGAGACCCAGTACTTC. This translates into CASSTSTRETQYF.